This entry is about one T cell receptor (beta chain). CDR1 and CDR2 (germline): LGHDT, YNNKEL (reference sequence). This CDR3 spans 13 amino acids. The germline V and J ends were trimmed by 8 bases and 1 base, with 8 bases remaining between them. This entry belongs to a study of blood T cell repertoires in COVID-19. The protocol was immunoSEQ multiplex PCR, while the TCRdb copy is restricted to in-frame clones and leaves out a portion. The table has around 300,000 clones, 85% to 90% seen once. This clonotype originated in a human donor in a cohort sampled during active COVID-19. The chain couples TRBV3-1 (or the pseudogene TRBV3-2) to TRBJ2-2, with D possibly TRBD1 on 5 matching bases. Sequencing was performed on peripheral blood. CDR3 amino acids: CASGDRNTGELFF. The CDR3 region has the DNA TGTGCCAGCGGAGACAGGAACACCGGGGAGCTGTTTTTT.